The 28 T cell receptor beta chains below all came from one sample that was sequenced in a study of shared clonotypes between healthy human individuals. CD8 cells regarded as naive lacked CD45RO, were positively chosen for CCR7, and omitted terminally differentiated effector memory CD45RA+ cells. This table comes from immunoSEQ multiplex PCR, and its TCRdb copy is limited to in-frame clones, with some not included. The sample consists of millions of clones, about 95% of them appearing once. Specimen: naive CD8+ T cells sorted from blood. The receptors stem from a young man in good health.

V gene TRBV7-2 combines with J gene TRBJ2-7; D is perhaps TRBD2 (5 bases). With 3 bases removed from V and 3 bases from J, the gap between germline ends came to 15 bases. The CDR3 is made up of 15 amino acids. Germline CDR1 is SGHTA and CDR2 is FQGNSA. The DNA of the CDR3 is TGTGCCAGCAGCTTCGGGGATCAACTGAGCTACGAGCAGTACTTC. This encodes CASSFGDQLSYEQYF.

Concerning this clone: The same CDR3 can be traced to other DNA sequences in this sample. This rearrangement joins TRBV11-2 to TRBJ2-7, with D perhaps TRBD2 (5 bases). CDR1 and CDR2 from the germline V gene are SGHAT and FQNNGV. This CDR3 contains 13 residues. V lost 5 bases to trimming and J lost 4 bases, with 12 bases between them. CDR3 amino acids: CASSPSSGYEQYF. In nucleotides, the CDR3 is TGTGCCAGCAGCCCCTCTTCGGGGTACGAGCAGTACTTC. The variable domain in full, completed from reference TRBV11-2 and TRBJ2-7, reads EAGVAQSPRYKIIEKRQSVAFWCNPISGHATLYWYQQILGQGPKLLIQFQNNGVVDDSQLPKDRFSAERLKGVDSTLKIQPAKLEDSAVYLCASSPSSGYEQYFGPGTRLTVT.

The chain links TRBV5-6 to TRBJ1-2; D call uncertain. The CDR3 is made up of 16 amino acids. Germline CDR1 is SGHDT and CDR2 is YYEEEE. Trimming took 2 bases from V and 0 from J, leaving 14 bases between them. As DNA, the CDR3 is TGTGCCAGCAGCTTACGATTGGGCGTCACTAACTATGGCTACACCTTC. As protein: CASSLRLGVTNYGYTF.

The CDR3 here is CASSPGSNEQFF. The CDR3 nucleotides read TGCGCCAGCAGCCCAGGGAGCAATGAGCAGTTCTTC. The chain is built from TRBV5-1 and TRBJ2-1; either TRBD1 or TRBD2 may fit D (5 bases each). The CDR3 totals 12 residues. Germline V gene lookup returns CDR1 SGHRS and CDR2 YFSETQ. V lost 4 bases and J 6 bases, leaving 8 bases between the germline ends.

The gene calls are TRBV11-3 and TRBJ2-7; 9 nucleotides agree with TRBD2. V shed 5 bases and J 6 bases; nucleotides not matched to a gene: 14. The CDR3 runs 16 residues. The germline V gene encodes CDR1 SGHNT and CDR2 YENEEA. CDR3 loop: CASSIGGGALLGEQYF. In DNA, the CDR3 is TGTGCCAGCAGCATCGGCGGGGGGGCCCTACTCGGCGAGCAGTACTTC.

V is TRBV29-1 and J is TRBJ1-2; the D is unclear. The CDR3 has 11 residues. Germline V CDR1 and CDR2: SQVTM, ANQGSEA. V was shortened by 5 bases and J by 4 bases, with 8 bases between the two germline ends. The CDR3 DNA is TGCAGCGTTAGCGGGCCCTATGGCTACACCTTC. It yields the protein CSVSGPYGYTF.

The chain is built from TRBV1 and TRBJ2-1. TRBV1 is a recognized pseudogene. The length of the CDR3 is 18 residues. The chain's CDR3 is CTSSQDLSGEWGINEQFF. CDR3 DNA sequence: TGCACCAGCAGCCAAGATCTGAGTGGGGAATGGGGTATCAATGAGCAGTTCTTC.

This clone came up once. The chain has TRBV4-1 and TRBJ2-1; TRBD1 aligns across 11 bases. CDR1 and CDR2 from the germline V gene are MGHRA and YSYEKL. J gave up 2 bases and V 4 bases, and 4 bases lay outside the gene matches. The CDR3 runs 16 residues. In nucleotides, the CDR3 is TGCGCCAGCAGCCTCGGGGGACAGGGGGCCTACAATGAGCAGTTCTTC. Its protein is CASSLGGQGAYNEQFF.

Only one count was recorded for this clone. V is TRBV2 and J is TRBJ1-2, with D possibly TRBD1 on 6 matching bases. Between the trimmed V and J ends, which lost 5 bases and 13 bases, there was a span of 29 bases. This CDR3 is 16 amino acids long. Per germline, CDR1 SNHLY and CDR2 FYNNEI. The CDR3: CASSTHLGQTSIGSTF. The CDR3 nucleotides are TGTGCCAGCAGTACCCATTTAGGACAGACCTCCATAGGTTCCACCTTC.

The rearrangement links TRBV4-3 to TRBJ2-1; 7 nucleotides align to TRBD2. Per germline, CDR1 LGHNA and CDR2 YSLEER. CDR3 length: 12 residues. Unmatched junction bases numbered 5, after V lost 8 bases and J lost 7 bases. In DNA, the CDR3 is TGCGCCAGCTCAGTTAGCGGGAATGAGCAGTTCTTC. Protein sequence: CASSVSGNEQFF.

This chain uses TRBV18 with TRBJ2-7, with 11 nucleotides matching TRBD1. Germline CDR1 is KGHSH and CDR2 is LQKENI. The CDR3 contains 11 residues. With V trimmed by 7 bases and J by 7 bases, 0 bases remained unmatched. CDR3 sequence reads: CASWDRGEQYF. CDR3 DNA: TGTGCCAGCTGGGACAGGGGGGAGCAGTACTTC.

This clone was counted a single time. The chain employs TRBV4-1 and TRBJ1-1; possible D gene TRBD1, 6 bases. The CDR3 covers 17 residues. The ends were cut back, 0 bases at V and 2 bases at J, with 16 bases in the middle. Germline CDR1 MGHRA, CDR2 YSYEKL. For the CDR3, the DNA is TGCGCCAGCAGCCAAGAAGGCAGGGGTGGGATTAACACTGAAGCTTTCTTT. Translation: CASSQEGRGGINTEAFF.

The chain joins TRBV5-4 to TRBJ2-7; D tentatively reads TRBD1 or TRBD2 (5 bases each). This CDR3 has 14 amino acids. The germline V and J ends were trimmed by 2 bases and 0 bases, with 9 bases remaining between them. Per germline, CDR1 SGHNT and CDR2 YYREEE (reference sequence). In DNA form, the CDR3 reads TGTGCCAGCAGCTTAGGGACGGTCTCCTACGAGCAGTACTTC. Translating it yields CASSLGTVSYEQYF.

DNA for the CDR3: TGCGCCAGCAGCCAATACAGGGAACGCGAGCAGTTCTTC. This codes for CASSQYREREQFF. The J gene is TRBJ2-1, the V gene TRBV4-1; maybe TRBD1 (6 bases). The germline CDR1 and CDR2 sequences are MGHRA and YSYEKL. The CDR3 consists of 13 residues. Trimming shortened V by 2 bases and J by 10 bases, and 12 bases separated the two germline ends.

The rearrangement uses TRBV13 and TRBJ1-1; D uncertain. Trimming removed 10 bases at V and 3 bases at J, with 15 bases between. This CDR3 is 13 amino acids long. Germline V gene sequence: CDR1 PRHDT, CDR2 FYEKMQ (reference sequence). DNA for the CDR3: TGTGCCACCACCGGTGGGGAAGACACTGAAGCTTTCTTT. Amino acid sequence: CATTGGEDTEAFF.

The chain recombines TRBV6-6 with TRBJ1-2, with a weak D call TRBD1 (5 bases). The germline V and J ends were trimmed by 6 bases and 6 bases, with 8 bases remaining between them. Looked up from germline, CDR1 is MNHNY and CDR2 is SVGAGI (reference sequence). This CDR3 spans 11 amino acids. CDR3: CASRGTDGYTF. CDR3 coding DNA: TGTGCCAGCAGAGGGACGGATGGCTACACCTTC.

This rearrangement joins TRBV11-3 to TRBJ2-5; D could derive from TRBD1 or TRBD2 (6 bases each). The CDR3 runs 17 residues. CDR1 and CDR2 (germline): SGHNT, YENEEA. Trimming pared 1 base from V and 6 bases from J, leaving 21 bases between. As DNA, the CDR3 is TGTGCCAGCAGCTTAGGGGTGAGGGGGGCCTTTATCCAGACCCAGTACTTC. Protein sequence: CASSLGVRGAFIQTQYF.

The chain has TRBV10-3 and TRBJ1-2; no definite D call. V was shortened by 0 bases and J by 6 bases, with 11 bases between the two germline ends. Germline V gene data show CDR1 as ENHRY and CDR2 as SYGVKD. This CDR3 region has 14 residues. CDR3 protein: CAISESAGTDGYTF. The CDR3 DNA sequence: TGTGCCATCAGTGAGTCGGCAGGCACAGATGGCTACACCTTC.

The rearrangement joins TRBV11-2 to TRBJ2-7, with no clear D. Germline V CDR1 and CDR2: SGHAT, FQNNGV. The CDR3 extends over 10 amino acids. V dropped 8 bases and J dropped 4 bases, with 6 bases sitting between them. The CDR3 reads CASGDYEQYF. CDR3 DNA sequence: TGTGCCAGCGGGGATTACGAGCAGTACTTC.

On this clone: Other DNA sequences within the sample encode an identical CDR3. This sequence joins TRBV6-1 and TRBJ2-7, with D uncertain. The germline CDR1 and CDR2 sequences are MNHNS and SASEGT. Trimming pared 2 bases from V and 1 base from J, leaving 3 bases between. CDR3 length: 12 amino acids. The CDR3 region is CASSESSYEQYF. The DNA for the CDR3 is TGTGCCAGCAGTGAAAGTTCCTACGAGCAGTACTTC.

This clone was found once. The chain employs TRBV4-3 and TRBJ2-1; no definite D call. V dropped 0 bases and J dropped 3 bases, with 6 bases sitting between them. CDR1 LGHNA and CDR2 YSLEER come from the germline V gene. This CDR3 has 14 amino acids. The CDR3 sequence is CASSQEAVYNEQFF. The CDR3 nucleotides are TGCGCCAGCAGCCAAGAGGCGGTCTACAATGAGCAGTTCTTC.

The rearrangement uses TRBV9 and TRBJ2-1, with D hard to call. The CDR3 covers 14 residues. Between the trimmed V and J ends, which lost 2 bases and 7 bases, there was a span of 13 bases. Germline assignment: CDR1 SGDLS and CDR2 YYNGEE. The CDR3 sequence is CASSVDHPGNEQFF. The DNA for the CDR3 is TGTGCCAGCAGCGTCGATCACCCCGGGAATGAGCAGTTCTTC.

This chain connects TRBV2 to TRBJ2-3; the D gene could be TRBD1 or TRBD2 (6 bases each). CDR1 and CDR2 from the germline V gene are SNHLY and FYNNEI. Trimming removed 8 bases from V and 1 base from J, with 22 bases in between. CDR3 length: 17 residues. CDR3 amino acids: CASGVSRGRMGTDTQYF. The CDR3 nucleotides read TGTGCCAGCGGAGTGAGTCGGGGGCGGATGGGCACAGATACGCAGTATTTT.

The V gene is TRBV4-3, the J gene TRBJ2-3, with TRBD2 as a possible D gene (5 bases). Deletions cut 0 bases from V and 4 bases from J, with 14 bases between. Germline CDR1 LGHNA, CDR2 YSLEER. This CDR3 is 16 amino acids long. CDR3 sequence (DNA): TGCGCCAGCAGCCAAGATCGTGAGGGCCTCTCAGATACGCAGTATTTT. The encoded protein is CASSQDREGLSDTQYF.

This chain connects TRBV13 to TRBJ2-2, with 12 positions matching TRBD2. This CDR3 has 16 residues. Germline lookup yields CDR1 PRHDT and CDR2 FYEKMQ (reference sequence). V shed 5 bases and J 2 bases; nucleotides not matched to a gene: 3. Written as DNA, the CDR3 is TGTGCCAGCAGCACGGGACTAGCGGGTAACACCGGGGAGCTGTTTTTT. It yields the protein CASSTGLAGNTGELFF.

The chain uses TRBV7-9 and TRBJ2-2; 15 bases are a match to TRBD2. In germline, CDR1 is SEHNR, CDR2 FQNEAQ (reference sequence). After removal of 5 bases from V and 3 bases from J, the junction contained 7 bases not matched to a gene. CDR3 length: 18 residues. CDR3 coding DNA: TGTGCCAGCAGCCCGAGGACTAGCGGGGGGGCTGACACCGGGGAGCTGTTTTTT. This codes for CASSPRTSGGADTGELFF.

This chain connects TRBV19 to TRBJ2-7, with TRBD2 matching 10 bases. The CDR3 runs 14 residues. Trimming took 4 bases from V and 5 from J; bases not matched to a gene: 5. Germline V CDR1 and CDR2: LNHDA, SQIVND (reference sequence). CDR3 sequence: CASSNSGGSHEQYF. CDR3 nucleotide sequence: TGTGCCAGTAGTAATAGCGGGGGGTCCCACGAGCAGTACTTC.

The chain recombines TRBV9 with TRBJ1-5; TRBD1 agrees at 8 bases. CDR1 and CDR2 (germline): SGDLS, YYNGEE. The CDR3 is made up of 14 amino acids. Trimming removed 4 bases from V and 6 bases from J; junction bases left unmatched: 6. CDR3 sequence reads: CASSPGGGGQPQHF. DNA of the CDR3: TGTGCCAGCAGCCCAGGGGGCGGAGGTCAGCCCCAGCATTTT.